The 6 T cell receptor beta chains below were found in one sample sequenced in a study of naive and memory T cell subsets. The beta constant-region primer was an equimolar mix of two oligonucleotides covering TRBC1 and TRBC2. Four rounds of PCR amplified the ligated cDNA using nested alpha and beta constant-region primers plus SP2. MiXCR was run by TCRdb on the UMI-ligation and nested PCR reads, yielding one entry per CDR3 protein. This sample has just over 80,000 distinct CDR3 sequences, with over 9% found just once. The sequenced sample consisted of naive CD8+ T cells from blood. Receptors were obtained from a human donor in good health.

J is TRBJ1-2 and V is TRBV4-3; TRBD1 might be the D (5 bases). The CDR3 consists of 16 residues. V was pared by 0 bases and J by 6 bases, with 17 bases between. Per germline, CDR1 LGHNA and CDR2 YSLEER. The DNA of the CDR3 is TGCGCCAGCAGCCAAGAATTAGCGGTAGGGGTACATGGCTACACCTTC. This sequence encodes CASSQELAVGVHGYTF.

As DNA, the CDR3 is TGTGCCAGCAGTTCGTCCGGAGGCCGCTCCTACGAGCAGTACTTC. Its translation is CASSSSGGRSYEQYF. The J gene is TRBJ2-7, the V gene TRBV27, with D perhaps TRBD2 (5 bases). The ends were cut back, 4 bases at V and 0 bases at J, with 13 bases in the middle. The CDR3 spans 15 residues. Germline loops: CDR1 MNHEY, CDR2 SMNVEV (reference sequence).

The CDR3 region has the DNA TGTGCCAGCAGTCGGGGACAGGGGGAATATAGCAATCAGCCCCAGCATTTT. This translates into CASSRGQGEYSNQPQHF. The genes are TRBV28 and TRBJ1-5, with 11 bases matching TRBD1. The germline gives CDR1 MDHEN, CDR2 SYDVKM. V lost 5 bases, J lost 0 bases, and 6 bases stayed unmatched. The CDR3 is made up of 17 amino acids.

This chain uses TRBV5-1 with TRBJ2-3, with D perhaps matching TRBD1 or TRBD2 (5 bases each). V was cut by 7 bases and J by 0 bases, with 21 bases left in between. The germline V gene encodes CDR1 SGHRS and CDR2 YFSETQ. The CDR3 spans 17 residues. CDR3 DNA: TGCGCCAGCCGCCGATTCATTCGGGGCCAGAGCACAGATACGCAGTATTTT. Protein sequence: CASRRFIRGQSTDTQYF. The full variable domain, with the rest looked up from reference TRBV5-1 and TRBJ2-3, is KAGVTQTPRYLIKTRGQQVTLSCSPISGHRSVSWYQQTPGQGLQFLFEYFSETQRNKGNFPGRFSGRQFSNSRSEMNVSTLELGDSALYLCASRRFIRGQSTDTQYFGPGTRLTVL.

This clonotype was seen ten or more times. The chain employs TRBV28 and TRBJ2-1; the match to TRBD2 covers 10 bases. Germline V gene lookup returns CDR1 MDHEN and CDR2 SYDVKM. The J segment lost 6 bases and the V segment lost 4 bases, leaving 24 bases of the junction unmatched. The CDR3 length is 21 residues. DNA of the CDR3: TGTGCCAGCAGTTCCCCGGATGGGTTTAGCGGGAGGCCCCACTCGAGCAATGAGCAGTTCTTC. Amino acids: CASSSPDGFSGRPHSSNEQFF.

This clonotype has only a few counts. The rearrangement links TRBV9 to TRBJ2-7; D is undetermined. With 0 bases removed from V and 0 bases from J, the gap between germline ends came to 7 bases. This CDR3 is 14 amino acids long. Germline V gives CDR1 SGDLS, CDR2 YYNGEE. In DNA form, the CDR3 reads TGTGCCAGCAGCGTAGCTACCCTCTCCTACGAGCAGTACTTC. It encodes CASSVATLSYEQYF. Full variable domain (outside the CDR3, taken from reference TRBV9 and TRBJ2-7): DSGVTQTPKHLITATGQRVTLRCSPRSGDLSVYWYQQSLDQGLQFLIQYYNGEERAKGNILERFSAQQFPDLHSELNLSSLELGDSALYFCASSVATLSYEQYFGPGTRLTVT.